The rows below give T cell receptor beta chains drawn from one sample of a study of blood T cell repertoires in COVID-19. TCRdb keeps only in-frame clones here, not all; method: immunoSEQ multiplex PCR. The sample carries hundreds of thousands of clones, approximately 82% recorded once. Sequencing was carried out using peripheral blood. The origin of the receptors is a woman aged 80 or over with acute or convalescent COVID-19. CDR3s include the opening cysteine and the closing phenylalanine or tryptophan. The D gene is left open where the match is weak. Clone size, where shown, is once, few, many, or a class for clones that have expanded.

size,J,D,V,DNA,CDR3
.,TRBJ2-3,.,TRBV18,TGTGCCAGCTCACCACCCGGGAGAGGTCCAGGCACAGATACGCAGTATTTT,CASSPPGRGPGTDTQYF
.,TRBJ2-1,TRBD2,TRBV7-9,TGTGCCAGCAGCTTAGATGCTAGCGGGGGTCACAATGAGCAGTTCTTC,CASSLDASGGHNEQFF
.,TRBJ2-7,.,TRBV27,TGTGCCAGCAGTCCCAGGACATTTCACGAGCAGTACTTC,CASSPRTFHEQYF
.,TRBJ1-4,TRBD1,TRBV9,TGTGCCAGCAGCGCCGGTCACAGGGGGCCCGGAGAAAAACTGTTTTTT,CASSAGHRGPGEKLFF
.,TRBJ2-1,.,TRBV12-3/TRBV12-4,TGTGCCAGCAGCTCCTACCCAGGCAATGAGCAGTTCTTC,CASSSYPGNEQFF
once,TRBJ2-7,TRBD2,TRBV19,TGTGCCAGTAGGGGACTAGCGGGGAGCTCCTACGAGCAGTACTTC,CASRGLAGSSYEQYF
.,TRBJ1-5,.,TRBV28,TGTGCCAGCACCCTAAACAATCAGCCCCAGCATTTT,CASTLNNQPQHF
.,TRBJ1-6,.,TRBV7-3,TGTGCCAGCAGCTCAGATGGAGGGTTGGTTTCACCCCTCCACTTT,CASSSDGGLVSPLHF
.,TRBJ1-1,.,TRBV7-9,TGTGCCAGCAGCTTAGGCAGGGCGGTCACTGAAGCTTTCTTT,CASSLGRAVTEAFF
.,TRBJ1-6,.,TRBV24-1,TGTGCCACCGGACAAGGTAATTCACCCCTCCACTTT,CATGQGNSPLHF
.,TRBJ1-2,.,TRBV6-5,TGTGCCAGCAGCACCGACTACTATGGCTACACCTTC,CASSTDYYGYTF
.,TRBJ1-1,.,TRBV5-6,TGTGCCAGCAGCTTGCCCACCCGGGGGATGGTCACTGAAGCTTTCTTT,CASSLPTRGMVTEAFF
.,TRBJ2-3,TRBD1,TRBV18,TGTGCCAGCTCACCGAGGAACACAGGGGGCACCGATACGCAGTATTTT,CASSPRNTGGTDTQYF
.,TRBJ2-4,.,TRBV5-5,TGTGCCAGCAGCTTGGCGACTATATTAGCCAAAAACATTCAGTACTTC,CASSLATILAKNIQYF
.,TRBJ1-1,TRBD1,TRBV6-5,TGTGCCAGCCGGGACAGGGGCATTAAGAACACTGAAGCTTTCTTT,CASRDRGIKNTEAFF
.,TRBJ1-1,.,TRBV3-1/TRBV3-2,TGTGCCAGCAGCCAAGAATTGTGGGGCGAAGCTTTCTTT,CASSQELWGEAFF
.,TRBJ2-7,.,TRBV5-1,TGCGCCAGCAGCTCGACACCCCAACGGACACCCCACGAGCAGTACTTC,CASSSTPQRTPHEQYF
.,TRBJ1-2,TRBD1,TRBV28,TGTGCCAGCAGTTCGACGACAGGGAGTCTTGGCTACACCTTC,CASSSTTGSLGYTF
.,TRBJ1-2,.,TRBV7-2,TGTGCCAGCAGCTACGACAGGTTCGATGGCTACACCTTC,CASSYDRFDGYTF
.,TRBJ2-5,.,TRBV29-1,TGCAGCGTTACCCGCCAGAGGGCCAGGGAGACCCAGTACTTC,CSVTRQRARETQYF
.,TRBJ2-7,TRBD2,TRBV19,TGTGCCAGTAGCAACCGCGGGGGCTCCTACGAGCAGTACTTC,CASSNRGGSYEQYF
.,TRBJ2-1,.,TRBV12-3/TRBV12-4,TGTGCCAGCAGTCAGCGTAGCTACAATGAGCAGTTCTTC,CASSQRSYNEQFF
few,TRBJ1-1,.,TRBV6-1,TGTGCCAGCAGTGAAAGGGAAGGTCGGGGGGAAGCTTTCTTT,CASSEREGRGEAFF
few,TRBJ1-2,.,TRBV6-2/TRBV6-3,TGTGCCAGCAGTTATTCGAGCTATGGCTACACCTTC,CASSYSSYGYTF
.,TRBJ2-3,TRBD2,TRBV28,TGTGCCAGCAGTTTTTGGTCGACTAGCGGGTCTACTAGCACAGATACGCAGTATTTT,CASSFWSTSGSTSTDTQYF
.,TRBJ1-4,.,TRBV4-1,TGCGCCAGCAGCCAATTCGCAGGGCGTGATGAAAAACTGTTTTTT,CASSQFAGRDEKLFF
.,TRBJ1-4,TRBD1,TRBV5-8,TGTGCCAGCAGCCTCAACAGGGGAGTAGGGGAAAAACTGTTTTTT,CASSLNRGVGEKLFF
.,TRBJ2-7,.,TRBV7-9,TGTGCCAGCAGCTTAATAGGAGGGCCCCCCCTCTACGAGCAGTACTTC,CASSLIGGPPLYEQYF
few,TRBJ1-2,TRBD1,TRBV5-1,TGCGCCAGCAGCTTGTCCCAGGGGGCGATCAACTATGGCTACACCTTC,CASSLSQGAINYGYTF
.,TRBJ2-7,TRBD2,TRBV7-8,TGTGCCAGCAGCAAGCGGGGGTACGAGCAGTACTTC,CASSKRGYEQYF
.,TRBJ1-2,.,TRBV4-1,TGCGCCAGCAGCCAAGATTCATCTTCGAGGGGGGGCTACACCTTC,CASSQDSSSRGGYTF
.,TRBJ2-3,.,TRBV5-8,TGTGCCAGCAGCTTTAGGACTGGCGTCACAGATACGCAGTATTTT,CASSFRTGVTDTQYF
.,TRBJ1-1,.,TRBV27,TGTGCCAGCAGTTTGGGGTCTCAGGGCCGCACTGAAGCTTTCTTT,CASSLGSQGRTEAFF
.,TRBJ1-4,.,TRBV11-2,TGTGCCAGCAGCTTAGTCCCGGGGACTAATGAAAAACTGTTTTTT,CASSLVPGTNEKLFF
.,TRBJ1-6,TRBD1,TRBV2,TGTGCCACCCTTGGGACAGGGTATTCACCCCTCCACTTT,CATLGTGYSPLHF
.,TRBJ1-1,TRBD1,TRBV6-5,TGTGCCAGCAGTTATTACAGGGGCACTGAAGCTTTCTTT,CASSYYRGTEAFF
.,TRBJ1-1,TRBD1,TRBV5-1,TGCGCCAGCAGCGTTGACAGGGGGCCAGGGATTGAAGCTTTCTTT,CASSVDRGPGIEAFF
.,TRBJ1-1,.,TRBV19,TGTGCCAGTAGTAGCGGACGGGCCGCGGGCACTGAAGCTTTCTTT,CASSSGRAAGTEAFF
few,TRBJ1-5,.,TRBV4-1,TGCGCCAGCAGCCTTATTGGAGGGCGGGGTCAGCCCCAGCATTTT,CASSLIGGRGQPQHF
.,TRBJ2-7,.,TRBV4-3,TGCGCCAGCAGCCAAGCTTACGGCGGACGGACTTACGAGCAGTACTTC,CASSQAYGGRTYEQYF
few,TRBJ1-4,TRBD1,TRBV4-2,TGTGCCAGCAGCCTTTACTCCGGGACAGGGGGCATAGCTAATGAAAAACTGTTTTTT,CASSLYSGTGGIANEKLFF
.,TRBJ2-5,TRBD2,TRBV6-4,TGTGCCAGCAGGACCACTAGCGGGAGTGAGGAGACCCAGTACTTC,CASRTTSGSEETQYF
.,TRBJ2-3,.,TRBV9,TGTGCCAGCAGCGTAGATATCTACACAGATACGCAGTATTTT,CASSVDIYTDTQYF
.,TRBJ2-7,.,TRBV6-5,TGTGCCAGCAGTTACTGGGAACAGGGACCCTACGAGCAGTACTTC,CASSYWEQGPYEQYF
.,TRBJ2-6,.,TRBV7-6,TGTGCCAGCAGCTTAGGAGGGGGCTCTGGGGCCAACGTCCTGACTTTC,CASSLGGGSGANVLTF
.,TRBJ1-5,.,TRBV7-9,TGTGCCAGCAGCTTAGGTGGGGGCGGACAGCCCCAGCATTTT,CASSLGGGGQPQHF
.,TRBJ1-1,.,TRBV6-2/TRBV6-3,TGTGCCAGCAGTTACGGCAGAAGGCGAGGTATAAACACTGAAGCTTTCTTT,CASSYGRRRGINTEAFF